What follows are 24 T cell receptor beta chains derived from one specimen sequenced in a study of blood T cells in healthy people across ages. Together with a sample-barcoded 5' primer, a J-beta primer mix was included in a second PCR lasting about 6 to 11 cycles. TCRdb re-called the 5' RACE reads with MiXCR, one entry per CDR3 protein. The sample has some 1.4 million distinct CDR3 sequences, approximately 42% seen once. Sequencing was performed on blood. These receptors were taken from a woman between 18 and 30 years old in good health.

In its sample, this clonotype was seen a few times. The chain is built from TRBV11-2 and TRBJ2-7; D gene uncertain. The CDR3 totals 15 residues. CDR1 is SGHAT and CDR2 is FQNNGV in the germline V gene. V was cut by 5 bases and J by 0 bases, with 14 bases left in between. In DNA, the CDR3 is TGTGCCAGCAGCCTAACATCACGTAGCTCCTACGAGCAGTACTTC. Translation: CASSLTSRSSYEQYF.

The rearrangement uses TRBV20-1 and TRBJ1-1; 8 nucleotides align to TRBD1. Germline CDR1 and CDR2: DFQATT and SNEGSKA (reference sequence). The CDR3 sequence is 15 residues long. After removal of 3 bases from V and 3 bases from J, the junction contained 9 bases not matched to a gene. This chain's CDR3 is CSARETGEVYTEAFF. The DNA for the CDR3 is TGCAGTGCTAGGGAGACAGGGGAGGTTTACACTGAAGCTTTCTTT.

This clonotype came up a few times. This chain uses TRBV10-3 with TRBJ2-7; D might be TRBD2 (5 bases). V was clipped by 1 base and J by 7 bases, with 14 bases between them. Germline V lookup: CDR1 ENHRY, CDR2 SYGVKD. CDR3 size: 14 residues. CDR3 sequence reads: CAISELRPPGEQYF. In DNA form, the CDR3 reads TGTGCCATCAGTGAGTTAAGGCCCCCGGGGGAGCAGTACTTC.

This sequence joins TRBV2 and TRBJ2-7; D might be TRBD1 (6 bases). Germline lookup yields CDR1 SNHLY and CDR2 FYNNEI. The CDR3 runs 14 residues. The V gene lost 7 bases and the J gene lost 0 bases, with 13 bases spanning the gap. The CDR3 protein is CASKEQGSSYEQYF. CDR3 nucleotide sequence: TGTGCCAGCAAGGAACAGGGCAGCTCCTACGAGCAGTACTTC.

This clonotype turned up a few times. V usage is TRBV4-2 and J usage is TRBJ2-1, with 12 positions matching TRBD2. The CDR3 has 17 amino acids. The germline gives CDR1 LGHNA, CDR2 YNFKEQ. V shed 3 bases, J shed 8 bases, and the junction held 11 bases outside the gene matches. The CDR3 protein is CASSHLDLAGGPDEQFF. Here the CDR3 DNA reads TGTGCCAGCAGCCACCTTGACCTAGCGGGGGGGCCAGATGAGCAGTTCTTC.

This clonotype was seen a handful of times. V gene TRBV27 combines with J gene TRBJ2-1; D is unresolved. The CDR3 is 13 residues long. The germline V gene has CDR1 MNHEY and CDR2 SMNVEV (reference sequence). V lost 8 bases and J lost 1, with 9 bases in between. Written as DNA, the CDR3 is TGTGCCAGCGGCCGTAGGTCCTACAATGAGCAGTTCTTC. Protein sequence: CASGRRSYNEQFF.

The gene calls are TRBV28 and TRBJ2-5, with 9 bases identical to TRBD1. The DNA end is more similar to TRBJ2-7, so the J call may be wrong. The germline V gene encodes CDR1 MDHEN and CDR2 SYDVKM. The CDR3 runs 14 residues. CDR3 sequence (DNA): TGTGCCAGCAGCAAGGGACAGGGACCCTACGAGCAGTACTTC. Translation gives CASSKGQGPYEQYF.

The table lists this clonotype with a few counts. This sequence joins TRBV10-3 and TRBJ2-5; a possible D gene is TRBD1 (5 bases). CDR3 length: 15 amino acids. Germline V gene sequence: CDR1 ENHRY, CDR2 SYGVKD. V was clipped by 2 bases and J by 4 bases, with 14 bases between them. The CDR3 nucleotides read TGTGCCATCAGTGAGGGGGCAACGGATCGAGAGACCCAGTACTTC. This encodes CAISEGATDRETQYF.

V and J are TRBV6-2 or TRBV6-3 and TRBJ2-7, with 13 bases lining up with TRBD2. V lost 6 bases and J lost 7; bases outside the gene matches: 18. The CDR3 covers 18 residues. The germline V gene has CDR1 MNHEY and CDR2 SVGEGT. The CDR3 here is CASSPGGLAGVKLHEQYF. In nucleotides, the CDR3 is TGTGCCAGCAGCCCCGGTGGACTAGCGGGAGTAAAACTACATGAGCAGTACTTC.

Only one count was recorded for this clonotype. At one end, the junction sequence differs from germline, possibly due to a read error. The rearrangement joins TRBV3-1 to TRBJ1-6; TRBD1 aligns across 9 bases. The CDR3 consists of 15 residues. Germline V lookup: CDR1 LGHDT, CDR2 YNNKEL (reference sequence). CDR3 coding DNA: TGTGCCTGCAGCCCACAGGGGGCAACAAAGTCACCCCTCCACTTT. This translates into CACSPQGATKSPLHF.

This chain links TRBV15 with TRBJ2-5, with 8 bases matching TRBD2. The ends lost 1 base at V and 0 bases at J; junction bases unmatched: 7. Germline values: CDR1 LNHNV, CDR2 YYDKDF (reference sequence). This CDR3 region has 17 residues. The CDR3 sequence is CATSRVKASGYQETQYF. In DNA, the CDR3 is TGTGCCACCAGCAGAGTAAAGGCTAGCGGGTACCAAGAGACCCAGTACTTC. The complete variable domain, with remaining parts taken from reference TRBV15 and TRBJ2-5, reads DAMVIQNPRYQVTQFGKPVTLSCSQTLNHNVMYWYQQKSSQAPKLLFHYYDKDFNNEADTPDNFQSRRPNTSFCFLDIRSPGLGDTAMYLCATSRVKASGYQETQYFGPGTRLLVL.

This sequence joins TRBV29-1 and TRBJ2-7; possibly TRBD1 or TRBD2 for D (5 bases each). With 4 bases removed from V and 5 bases from J, the gap between germline ends came to 12 bases. This CDR3 is 12 amino acids long. Germline V lookup: CDR1 SQVTM, CDR2 ANQGSEA. The CDR3 region is CSVARGPDEQYF. CDR3 nucleotide sequence: TGCAGCGTTGCGAGGGGACCGGACGAGCAGTACTTC.

The rearrangement links TRBV2 to TRBJ2-1, with TRBD2 identical over 9 bases. The CDR3 has 16 residues. The ends lost 8 bases at V and 2 bases at J; junction bases unmatched: 10. Germline values: CDR1 SNHLY, CDR2 FYNNEI. The CDR3 loop is CASSEGGGAPYNEQFF. In nucleotides, the CDR3 is TGTGCCAGCTCGGAGGGCGGGGGGGCCCCCTACAATGAGCAGTTCTTC. Complete variable domain (other parts from reference TRBV2 and TRBJ2-1): EPEVTQTPSHQVTQMGQEVILRCVPISNHLYFYWYRQILGQKVEFLVSFYNNEISEKSEIFDDQFSVERPDGSNFTLKIRSTKLEDSAMYFCASSEGGGAPYNEQFFGPGTRLTVL.

This chain joins TRBV4-2 and TRBJ2-3; D is unresolved. Germline assignment: CDR1 LGHNA and CDR2 YNFKEQ. CDR3 length: 12 residues. The V and J ends lost 6 bases and 2 bases respectively, with 6 bases between them. CDR3 bases: TGTGCCAGCAGTTCGGCCACAGATACGCAGTATTTT. Translation gives CASSSATDTQYF.

A few counts support this clonotype. This chain connects TRBV20-1 to TRBJ1-4; maybe TRBD1 (6 bases). Germline V gives CDR1 DFQATT, CDR2 SNEGSKA (reference sequence). The CDR3 is 12 amino acids. CDR3 residues: CGGVRTDEKLFF. Written as DNA, the CDR3 is TGCGGGGGGGTGAGGACAGATGAAAAACTGTTTTTT.

This clonotype was seen a few times. The CDR3 here is CSAPGGVNEKLFF. Here the CDR3 DNA reads TGCAGTGCCCCAGGGGGGGTCAATGAAAAACTGTTTTTT. This rearrangement joins TRBV20-1 to TRBJ1-4; 7 nucleotides match TRBD1. Trimming removed 6 bases from V and 5 bases from J; junction bases left unmatched: 6. This CDR3 is built from 13 residues. Germline CDR1 is DFQATT and CDR2 is SNEGSKA (reference sequence).

This rearrangement joins TRBV3-1 to TRBJ2-7; D might be TRBD1 (7 bases). This CDR3 contains 15 residues. Germline V gene data show CDR1 as LGHDT and CDR2 as YNNKEL (reference sequence). V was cut by 4 bases and J by 1 base, with 14 bases left in between. The CDR3 here is CASSPWRGPSYEQYF. The CDR3 nucleotides read TGTGCCAGCAGCCCCTGGAGGGGGCCATCCTACGAGCAGTACTTC.

V and J are TRBV7-6 and TRBJ2-7, with TRBD2 matching 7 bases. The CDR3 extends over 15 amino acids. Germline V CDR1 and CDR2: SGHVS, FNYEAQ. Unmatched junction bases numbered 10, after V lost 5 bases and J lost 3 bases. The CDR3 DNA sequence: TGTGCCAGCAGCCCCGGGACTAACGGGAGCTACGAGCAGTACTTC. This encodes CASSPGTNGSYEQYF.

This clonotype was counted between two and nine times. The chain carries TRBV10-3 and TRBJ1-4; TRBD1 matches 7 bases. V dropped 2 bases and J dropped 4; count of bases not matched to a gene: 4. The CDR3 consists of 15 residues. CDR1 ENHRY and CDR2 SYGVKD come from the germline V gene. CDR3 in DNA: TGTGCCATCAGTGAGGAGGGACAGCTTAATGAAAAACTGTTTTTT. As protein: CAISEEGQLNEKLFF.

This clonotype was picked up many times. The CDR3 protein is CASSATGATQNYGYTF. In DNA form, the CDR3 reads TGTGCCAGCAGCGCGACAGGGGCGACACAAAACTATGGCTACACCTTC. The rearrangement uses TRBV9 and TRBJ1-2; TRBD1 aligns across 8 bases. The CDR3 runs 16 residues. The ends lost 3 bases at V and 2 bases at J; junction bases unmatched: 9. Germline V CDR1 and CDR2: SGDLS, YYNGEE. Together with reference TRBV9 and TRBJ1-2, the CDR3 gives the full variable domain: DSGVTQTPKHLITATGQRVTLRCSPRSGDLSVYWYQQSLDQGLQFLIQYYNGEERAKGNILERFSAQQFPDLHSELNLSSLELGDSALYFCASSATGATQNYGYTFGSGTRLTVV.

The sample holds many counts of this clonotype. This sequence joins TRBV29-1 and TRBJ2-1; no clear D gene. There are 16 residues in the CDR3. Germline lookup yields CDR1 SQVTM and CDR2 ANQGSEA. Trimming removed 5 bases at V and 0 bases at J, with 17 bases between. The CDR3 loop is CSVLGFKESSYNEQFF. CDR3 coding DNA: TGCAGCGTTCTGGGGTTCAAGGAGAGCTCCTACAATGAGCAGTTCTTC.

This clonotype was recorded a few times. This rearrangement joins TRBV28 to TRBJ2-2; tentative D call: TRBD1 (6 bases). Germline V lookup: CDR1 MDHEN, CDR2 SYDVKM. The CDR3 is 15 residues long. The ends were cut back, 2 bases at V and 3 bases at J, with 10 bases in the middle. The CDR3 reads CASSLQDRDTGELFF. The CDR3 nucleotides are TGTGCCAGCAGTTTACAGGACAGAGACACCGGGGAGCTGTTTTTT. Drawing the rest from reference TRBV28 and TRBJ2-2, the complete variable domain is DVKVTQSSRYLVKRTGEKVFLECVQDMDHENMFWYRQDPGLGLRLIYFSYDVKMKEKGDIPEGYSVSREKKERFSLILESASTNQTSMYLCASSLQDRDTGELFFGEGSRLTVL.

Note on this clonotype: A clone one base away is much larger, so this may be a read error. J is TRBJ2-1 and V is TRBV7-3; 7 bases map to TRBD2. There are 16 residues in the CDR3. Unmatched junction bases numbered 12, after V lost 8 bases and J lost 2 bases. Germline V gene lookup returns CDR1 SGHTA and CDR2 FQGTGA. The CDR3 bases are TGTGCCAGCGGCTCCACAAGCGGGGCCGCCTACAATGAGCAGTTCTTC. Protein sequence: CASGSTSGAAYNEQFF.

The chain recombines TRBV10-3 with TRBJ2-7; 8 positions agree with TRBD1. CDR1 ENHRY and CDR2 SYGVKD come from the germline V gene. V shed 6 bases, J shed 8 bases, and the junction held 9 bases outside the gene matches. This CDR3 spans 13 amino acids. For the CDR3, the DNA is TGTGCCATCAGCCGGACAGGGATTAACCAGCAGTACTTC. This sequence encodes CAISRTGINQQYF.